A selection of T cell receptor beta chains follows, all from one sample in a study of T-cell reconstitution after alpha-beta-depleted transplantation in children. TCRdb re-called the PCR reads with MiXCR, one entry per CDR3 protein. The sample records some 530,000 distinct CDR3 sequences, around 12% being singletons. The input for sequencing was PBMCs from the stem cell graft donor, taken from the stem cell graft. The receptors shown here come from a human donor who donated a stem cell graft to a child with combined immunodeficiency. The conserved cysteine and the conserved F or W are not part of the CDR3 here. The D gene is left open where the match is weak.

d_call j_call v_call cdr3_aa
- TRBJ2-5 TRBV29-1 SVGSRFGETQY
- TRBJ2-1 TRBV30 AWSVLDLTFSSYNEQF
TRBD1 TRBJ2-2 TRBV20-1 SALGTGGTGELF
TRBD2 TRBJ2-5 TRBV7-2 ASSLGLAGGIQY
TRBD1 TRBJ2-7 TRBV28 ASSFRGREQY
TRBD2 TRBJ2-3 TRBV29-1 SVGGLARTDTQY
TRBD1 TRBJ1-6 TRBV7-9 ASSFSRDRHNSPLH
- TRBJ2-5 TRBV4-3 ASSQERGGTQY
TRBD1 TRBJ1-6 TRBV20-1 SAIGQGANSPLH
- TRBJ2-4 TRBV27 ASSLSRQNIQY
TRBD2 TRBJ2-7 TRBV20-1 SARGASPGLAGREQY
TRBD1 TRBJ2-7 TRBV12-3/TRBV12-4 ASSPGTGSVSYEQY
- TRBJ2-3 TRBV20-1 SARGVGITDTQY
TRBD2 TRBJ2-7 TRBV4-3 ASSQLAVMSSYEQY
- TRBJ2-1 TRBV27 ASSLSVPYSYNEQF
- TRBJ2-7 TRBV7-2 ASSLDTLSSYEQY
TRBD2 TRBJ2-3 TRBV12-3/TRBV12-4 ASSLLAPSTDTQY
- TRBJ2-3 TRBV15 ATSIYRPWGASTDTQY
- TRBJ2-1 TRBV7-2 ASSFNVRNEQF
TRBD2 TRBJ2-2 TRBV29-1 SVAGGDTGELF
- TRBJ2-7 TRBV5-1 ASSPLGGGAVVYEQY
- TRBJ2-3 TRBV29-1 SALPGTDTQY
TRBD2 TRBJ2-2 TRBV2 ASIISGGGTGELF
- TRBJ2-7 TRBV7-6 ASSLGLGTEQY
- TRBJ2-1 TRBV12-3/TRBV12-4 ASSLGGFREQF
TRBD2 TRBJ2-1 TRBV25-1 ASRTVLAGYNEQF
TRBD2 TRBJ2-2 TRBV10-3 AISESTPAGVNTGELF
TRBD2 TRBJ2-5 TRBV4-2 ASSQLLAGPETQY
TRBD2 TRBJ2-5 TRBV12-3/TRBV12-4 ASSNRASGRPRETQY
- TRBJ1-2 TRBV24-1 ATSGGAGADYGYT
TRBD1 TRBJ1-2 TRBV6-1 ASSGRGGYT
TRBD1 TRBJ1-1 TRBV15 ATSLPSPGQAQAF
- TRBJ2-1 TRBV18 ASSPRAGGYNEQF
TRBD1 TRBJ1-1 TRBV20-1 SARALDRGTEAF
- TRBJ1-6 TRBV27 ASTPAGQNSPLH
TRBD1 TRBJ2-1 TRBV2 ASRKDRSSYNEQF
- TRBJ1-2 TRBV12-3/TRBV12-4 ASSFGSLYDYT
- TRBJ2-2 TRBV7-8 ASRPGAGELF
TRBD1 TRBJ1-6 TRBV12-3/TRBV12-4 ASRRDRGDSPLH
- TRBJ2-5 TRBV2 ASRTRGRETQY
- TRBJ2-2 TRBV27 ASTSSAYFPTGELF
TRBD2 TRBJ2-3 TRBV5-1 ASRTVGAGTDTQY